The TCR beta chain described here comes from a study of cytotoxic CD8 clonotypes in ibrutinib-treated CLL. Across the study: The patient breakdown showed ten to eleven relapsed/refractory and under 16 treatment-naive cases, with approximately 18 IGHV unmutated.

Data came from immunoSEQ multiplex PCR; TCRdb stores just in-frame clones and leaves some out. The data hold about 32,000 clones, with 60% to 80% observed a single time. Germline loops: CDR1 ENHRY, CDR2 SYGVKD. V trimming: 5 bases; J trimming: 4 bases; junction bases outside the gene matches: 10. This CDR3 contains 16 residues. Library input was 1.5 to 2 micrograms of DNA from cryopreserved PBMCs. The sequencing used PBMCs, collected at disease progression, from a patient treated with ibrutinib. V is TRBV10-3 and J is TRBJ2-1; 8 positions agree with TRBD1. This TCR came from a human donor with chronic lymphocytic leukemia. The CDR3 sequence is CAISPTGAPLYNEQFF. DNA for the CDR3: TGTGCCATCAGTCCGACAGGGGCTCCCCTTTACAATGAGCAGTTCTTC.